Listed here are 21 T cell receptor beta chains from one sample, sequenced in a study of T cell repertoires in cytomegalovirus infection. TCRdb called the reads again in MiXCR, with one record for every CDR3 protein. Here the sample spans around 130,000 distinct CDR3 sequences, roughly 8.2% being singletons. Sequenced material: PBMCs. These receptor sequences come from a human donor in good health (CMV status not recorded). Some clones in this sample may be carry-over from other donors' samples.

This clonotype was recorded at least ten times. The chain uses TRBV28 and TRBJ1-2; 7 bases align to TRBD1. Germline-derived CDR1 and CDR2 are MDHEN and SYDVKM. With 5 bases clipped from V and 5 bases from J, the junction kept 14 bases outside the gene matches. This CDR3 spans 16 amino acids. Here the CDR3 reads CASSPTGDKFFYGYTF. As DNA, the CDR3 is TGTGCCAGCAGTCCAACAGGGGACAAATTTTTTTATGGCTACACCTTC.

The CDR3 here is CASSLLRRDEQYF. Here the CDR3 DNA reads TGTGCCAGCAGTTTACTCCGGCGGGACGAGCAGTACTTC. This sequence joins TRBV28 and TRBJ2-7; TRBD2 is a possible D gene (5 bases). The CDR3 contains 13 residues. Germline-derived CDR1 and CDR2 are MDHEN and SYDVKM. The V gene lost 2 bases and the J gene lost 5 bases, with 10 bases spanning the gap.

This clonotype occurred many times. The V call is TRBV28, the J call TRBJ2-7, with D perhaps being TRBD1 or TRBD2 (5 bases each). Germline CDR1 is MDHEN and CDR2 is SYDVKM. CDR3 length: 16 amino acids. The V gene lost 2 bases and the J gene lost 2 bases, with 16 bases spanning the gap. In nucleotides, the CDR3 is TGTGCCAGCAGTTTAACCCTCGTTGGGACCACCTACGAGCAGTACTTC. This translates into CASSLTLVGTTYEQYF.

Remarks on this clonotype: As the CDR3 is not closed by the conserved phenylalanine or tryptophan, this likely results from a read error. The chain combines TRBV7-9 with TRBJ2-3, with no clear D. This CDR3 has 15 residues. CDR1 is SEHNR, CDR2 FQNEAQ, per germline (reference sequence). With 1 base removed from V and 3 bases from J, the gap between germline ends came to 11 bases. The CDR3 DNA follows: TGTGCCAGCAGCTTAGGGATAGACGAAACAGATACGCAGTATTTA. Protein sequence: CASSLGIDETDTQYL.

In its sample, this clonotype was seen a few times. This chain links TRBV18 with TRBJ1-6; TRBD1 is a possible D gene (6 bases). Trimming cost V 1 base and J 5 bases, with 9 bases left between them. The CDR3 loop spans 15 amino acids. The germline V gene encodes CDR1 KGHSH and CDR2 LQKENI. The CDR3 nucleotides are TGTGCCAGCTCACCACGGACAGCGGATAATTCACCCCTCCACTTT. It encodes CASSPRTADNSPLHF.

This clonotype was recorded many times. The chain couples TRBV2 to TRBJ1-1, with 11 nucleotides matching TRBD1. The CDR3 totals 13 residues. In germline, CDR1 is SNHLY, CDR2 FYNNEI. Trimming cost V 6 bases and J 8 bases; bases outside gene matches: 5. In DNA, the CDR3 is TGTGCCAGCAGCCTGGACAGGGGGCGCGAAGCTTTCTTT. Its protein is CASSLDRGREAFF. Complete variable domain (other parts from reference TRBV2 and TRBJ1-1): EPEVTQTPSHQVTQMGQEVILRCVPISNHLYFYWYRQILGQKVEFLVSFYNNEISEKSEIFDDQFSVERPDGSNFTLKIRSTKLEDSAMYFCASSLDRGREAFFGQGTRLTVV.

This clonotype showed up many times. As DNA, the CDR3 is TGTGCCAGCACCCGGGTGTGGGAAAAACTGTTTTTT. Protein sequence: CASTRVWEKLFF. The J gene is TRBJ1-4, the V gene TRBV2; D call uncertain. The V end was cut by 7 bases, the J end by 8 bases, with 11 bases between. The CDR3 runs to 12 residues. Germline assignment: CDR1 SNHLY and CDR2 FYNNEI.

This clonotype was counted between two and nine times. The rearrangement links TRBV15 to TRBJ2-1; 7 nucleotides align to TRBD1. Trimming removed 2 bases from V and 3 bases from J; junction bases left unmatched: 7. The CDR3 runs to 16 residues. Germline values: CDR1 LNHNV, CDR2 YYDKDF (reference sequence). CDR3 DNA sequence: TGTGCCACCAGCAGATGGAGACAGGGCGTCTACAATGAGCAGTTCTTC. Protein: CATSRWRQGVYNEQFF.

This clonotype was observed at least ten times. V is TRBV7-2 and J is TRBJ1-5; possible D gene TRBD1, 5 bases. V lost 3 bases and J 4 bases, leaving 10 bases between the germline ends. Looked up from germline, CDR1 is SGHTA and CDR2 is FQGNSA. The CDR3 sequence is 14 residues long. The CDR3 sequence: CASSFGDVNQPQHF. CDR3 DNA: TGTGCCAGCAGCTTCGGGGACGTTAATCAGCCCCAGCATTTT.

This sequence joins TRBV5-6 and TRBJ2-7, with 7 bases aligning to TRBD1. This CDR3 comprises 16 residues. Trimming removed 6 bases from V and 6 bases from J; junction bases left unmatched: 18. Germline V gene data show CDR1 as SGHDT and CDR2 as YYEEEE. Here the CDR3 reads CASTRVGRDSVFEQYF. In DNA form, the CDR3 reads TGTGCCAGCACCCGAGTAGGTAGGGACAGCGTCTTCGAGCAGTACTTC.

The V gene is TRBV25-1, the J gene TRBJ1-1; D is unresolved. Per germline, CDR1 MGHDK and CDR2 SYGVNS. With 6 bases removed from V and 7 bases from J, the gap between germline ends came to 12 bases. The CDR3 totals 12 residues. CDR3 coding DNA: TGTGCCAGCAGCCCTGGACCGCTTGAAGCTTTCTTT. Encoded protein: CASSPGPLEAFF.

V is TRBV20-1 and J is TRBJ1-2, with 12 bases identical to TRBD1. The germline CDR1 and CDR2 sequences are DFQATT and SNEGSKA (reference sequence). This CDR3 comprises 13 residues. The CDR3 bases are TGCAGAGGGGGACAGGGGGCGTTCGATGGCTACACCTTC. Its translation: CRGGQGAFDGYTF.

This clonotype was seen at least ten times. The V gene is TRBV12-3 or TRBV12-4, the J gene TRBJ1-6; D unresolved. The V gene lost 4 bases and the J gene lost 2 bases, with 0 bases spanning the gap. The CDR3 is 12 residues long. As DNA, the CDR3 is TGTGCCAGCAGTTCCTATAATTCACCCCTCCACTTT. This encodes CASSSYNSPLHF.

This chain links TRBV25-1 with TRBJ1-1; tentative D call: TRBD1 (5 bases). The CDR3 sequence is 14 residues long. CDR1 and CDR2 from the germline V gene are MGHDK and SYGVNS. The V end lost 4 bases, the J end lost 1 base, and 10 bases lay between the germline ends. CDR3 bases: TGTGCCAGCAGTGCGGACACCCGGAACACTGAAGCTTTCTTT. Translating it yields CASSADTRNTEAFF.

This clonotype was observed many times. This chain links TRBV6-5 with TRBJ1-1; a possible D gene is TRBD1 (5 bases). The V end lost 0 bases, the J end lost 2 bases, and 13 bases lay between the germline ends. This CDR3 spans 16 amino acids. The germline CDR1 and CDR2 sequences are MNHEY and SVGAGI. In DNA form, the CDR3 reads TGTGCCAGCAGTTACTCCGGGGCCTTAGTAAACACTGAAGCTTTCTTT. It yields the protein CASSYSGALVNTEAFF.

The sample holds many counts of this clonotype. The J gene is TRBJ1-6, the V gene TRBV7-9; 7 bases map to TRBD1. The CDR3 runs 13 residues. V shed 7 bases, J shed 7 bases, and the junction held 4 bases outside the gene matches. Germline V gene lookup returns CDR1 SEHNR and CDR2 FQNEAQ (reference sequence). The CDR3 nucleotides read TGTGCCAGCACCTCAGGGGGGAATTCACCCCTCCACTTT. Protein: CASTSGGNSPLHF.

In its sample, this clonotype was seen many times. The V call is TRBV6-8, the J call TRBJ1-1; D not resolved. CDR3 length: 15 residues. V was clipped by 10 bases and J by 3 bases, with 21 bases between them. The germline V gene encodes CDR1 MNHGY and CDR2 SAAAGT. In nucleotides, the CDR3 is TGTGCCACCAAACCCTTCGCCAGCCATGACACTGAAGCTTTCTTT. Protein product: CATKPFASHDTEAFF.

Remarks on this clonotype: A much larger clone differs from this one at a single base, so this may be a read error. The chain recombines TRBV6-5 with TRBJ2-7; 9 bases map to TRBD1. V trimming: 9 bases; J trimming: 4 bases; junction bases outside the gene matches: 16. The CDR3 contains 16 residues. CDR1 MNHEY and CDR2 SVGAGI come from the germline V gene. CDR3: CARSKGQGLSSYEQYF. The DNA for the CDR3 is TGTGCCAGGAGTAAGGGACAGGGACTGTCCTCATACGAGCAGTACTTC.

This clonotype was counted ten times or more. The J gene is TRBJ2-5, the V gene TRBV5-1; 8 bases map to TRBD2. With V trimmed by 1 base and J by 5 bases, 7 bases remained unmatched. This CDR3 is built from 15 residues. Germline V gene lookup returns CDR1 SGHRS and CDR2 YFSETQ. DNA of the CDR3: TGCGCCAGCAGCTTGATGAGCGGGGGCGGGGAGACCCAGTACTTC. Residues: CASSLMSGGGETQYF.

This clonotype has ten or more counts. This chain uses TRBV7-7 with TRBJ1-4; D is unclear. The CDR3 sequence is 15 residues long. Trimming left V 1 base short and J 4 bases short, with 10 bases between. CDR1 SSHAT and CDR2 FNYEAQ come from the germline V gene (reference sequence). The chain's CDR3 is CASSLGGSDNEKLFF. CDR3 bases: TGTGCCAGCAGCTTAGGGGGAAGCGATAATGAAAAACTGTTTTTT.

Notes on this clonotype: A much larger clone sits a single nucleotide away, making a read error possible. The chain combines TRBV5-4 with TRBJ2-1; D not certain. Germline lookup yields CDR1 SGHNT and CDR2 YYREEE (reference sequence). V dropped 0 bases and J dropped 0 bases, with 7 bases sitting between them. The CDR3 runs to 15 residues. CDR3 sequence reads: CASSLDASSYNEQFF. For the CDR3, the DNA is TGTGCCAGCAGCTTGGACGCGAGCTCCTACAATGAGCAGTTCTTC.